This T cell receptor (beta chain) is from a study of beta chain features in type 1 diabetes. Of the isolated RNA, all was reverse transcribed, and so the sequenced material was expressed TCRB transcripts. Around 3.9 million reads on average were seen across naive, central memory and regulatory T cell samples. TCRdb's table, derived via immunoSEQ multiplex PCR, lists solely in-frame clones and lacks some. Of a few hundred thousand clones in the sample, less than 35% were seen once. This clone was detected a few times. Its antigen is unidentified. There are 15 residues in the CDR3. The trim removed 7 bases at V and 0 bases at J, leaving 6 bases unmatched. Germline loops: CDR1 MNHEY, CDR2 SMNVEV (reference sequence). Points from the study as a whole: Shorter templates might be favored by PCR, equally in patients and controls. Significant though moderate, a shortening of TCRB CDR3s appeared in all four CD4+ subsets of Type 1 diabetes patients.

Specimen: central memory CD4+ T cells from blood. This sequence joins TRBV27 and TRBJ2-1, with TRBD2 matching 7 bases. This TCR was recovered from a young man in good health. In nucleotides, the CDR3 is TGTGCCAGCACCATGGGAGGGAGCTCCTACAATGAGCAGTTCTTC. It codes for CASTMGGSSYNEQFF.